This T cell receptor (beta chain) emerged from a study of CD8 T cells in ankylosing spondylitis listed by TCRdb under 2017. With respect to the entire study: T cell receptor beta repertoires were profiled in healthy donors and ankylosing spondylitis patients so that disease-linked TCR variants could be found. Peripheral blood was sampled, and synovial fluid was additionally collected from ankylosing spondylitis patients. In total, the full study cohort was made up of 85 to 140 healthy donors and roughly 27 ankylosing spondylitis patients. Study-wide findings and limitations: Some motif variants were previously reported in synovial fluid and blood of reactive arthritis patients, suggesting common disease-initiation mechanisms. Significant enrichment of the disease-linked clones was reported in matched synovial fluid samples from ankylosing spondylitis patients. A TCR beta motif of fewer than 10 highly homologous amino acid variants appeared characteristic of blood from ankylosing spondylitis patients. In peripheral blood, the disease-linked clones were found at relatively low frequencies and had a CD8+ phenotype.

There are a few counts of this clonotype. Its antigen target is currently unknown. Per-base qualities were not stored, and no clone one base away is much larger. Sequencing was carried out with an Illumina HiSeq 2500. Quantitative 5'-RACE with molecular barcodes was used to prepare TCR beta libraries. Processing in the source paper ran as follows. A new computational method, built on a probabilistic model of VDJ rearrangement, was used to identify disease-linked TCR variants. TCRdb reran the public reads through fastp at Q25 and MiXCR, keeping productive beta chains. For every CDR3 protein sequence, its rows merge into one entry that carries the most common genes and DNA. The V and J calls and clone size are TCRdb's, not the authors'. Here the sample has 500,000 or so distinct CDR3 sequences; roughly 5.2% occur a single time. Roughly 3.5% of the sample comes from the top ten. Taken from the germline V gene, the CDR1 and CDR2 loops are KGHSH and LQKENI. V is reduced by 0 bases and J by 5 bases, leaving a spacing of 11 bases between them. Spanning cysteine to phenylalanine, the CDR3 consists of 15 amino acids. Solely the CDR3 DNA is kept, with 45 bases framed from the first base.

The TCR comes from a male donor with ankylosing spondylitis. Sequencing was performed on blood, either unsorted or a sorted T cell fraction (not recorded which). The V and J segments used are TRBV18 and TRBJ2-1, with TRBD2 perhaps the D gene, on 5 matching bases. In nucleotides, the sequence is TGTGCCAGCTCACCACCTGGTGACTACCACAATGAGCAGTTCTTC. This yields the protein CASSPPGDYHNEQFF.